The 22 T cell receptor beta chains below were found in one sample sequenced in a study of T cells in Graves' hyperthyroidism and ophthalmopathy. RNA transcripts were the template for amplifying TCR beta CDR3 regions. The TCR CDR3 first-round RT-PCR relied on the HTBI primer set. TCRdb itself ran the multiplex PCR reads through MiXCR, one entry per CDR3 protein. The table records a few hundred thousand distinct CDR3 sequences, roughly 18% of them present only once. Material: blood. Source of these receptors: a woman aged 50 to 60 with Graves' hyperthyroidism.

The CDR3 DNA reads TGTGCCAGCATGACAGGGAATTCACCCCTCCACTTT. This encodes CASMTGNSPLHF. V and J are TRBV7-9 and TRBJ1-6; TRBD1 matches at 7 bases. The CDR3 has 12 residues. Germline CDR1 reads SEHNR; CDR2 reads FQNEAQ (reference sequence). J gave up 7 bases and V 7 bases, and 1 base lay outside the gene matches.

This clonotype occurred a few times. The J gene is TRBJ1-2, the V gene TRBV6-1, with TRBD1 matching 9 bases. The trim removed 6 bases at V and 5 bases at J, leaving 10 bases unmatched. The CDR3 has 15 amino acids. Germline V gives CDR1 MNHNS, CDR2 SASEGT. The CDR3 nucleotides read TGTGCCAGCAGCACACGTAACAGGGGGCGGTATGGCTACACCTTC. Encoded protein: CASSTRNRGRYGYTF.

This sequence joins TRBV19 and TRBJ1-3, with 7 bases aligning to TRBD1. This CDR3 comprises 18 residues. The V gene's germline CDR1 is LNHDA and CDR2 SQIVND (reference sequence). V lost 4 bases, J lost 2 bases, and 14 bases stayed unmatched. CDR3 DNA: TGTGCCAGTAGTAAGGGGACAGCCCTTGGGTGGGCTGGAAACACCATATATTTT. Translated: CASSKGTALGWAGNTIYF.

A few counts support this clonotype. The chain joins TRBV9 to TRBJ2-3, with 9 bases lining up with TRBD1. V trimming: 0 bases; J trimming: 9 bases; junction bases outside the gene matches: 8. Germline assignment: CDR1 SGDLS and CDR2 YYNGEE. The CDR3 spans 15 residues. CDR3 protein: CASSVATGGDLTQYF. In DNA form, the CDR3 reads TGTGCCAGCAGCGTAGCGACAGGGGGGGATCTGACGCAGTATTTT.

This clonotype was counted ten times or more. The chain links TRBV2 to TRBJ2-3; no reliable D call. The V gene's germline CDR1 is SNHLY and CDR2 FYNNEI. Trimming removed 2 bases from V and 1 base from J, with 16 bases in between. The CDR3 runs to 17 residues. The chain's CDR3 is CASSENRAQPGTDTQYF. CDR3 DNA: TGTGCCAGCAGTGAAAATCGGGCTCAGCCGGGCACAGATACGCAGTATTTT.

This rearrangement joins TRBV28 to TRBJ2-7; 10 bases map to TRBD1. CDR1 and CDR2 from the germline V gene are MDHEN and SYDVKM. The CDR3 totals 15 residues. J was trimmed by 2 bases and V by 5 bases; bases with no gene match: 6. The DNA for the CDR3 is TGTGCCAGCAGTCTCCCGGGACAGGGGCCCTACGAGCAGTACTTC. Encoded protein: CASSLPGQGPYEQYF. Together with reference TRBV28 and TRBJ2-7, the CDR3 gives the full variable domain: DVKVTQSSRYLVKRTGEKVFLECVQDMDHENMFWYRQDPGLGLRLIYFSYDVKMKEKGDIPEGYSVSREKKERFSLILESASTNQTSMYLCASSLPGQGPYEQYFGPGTRLTVT.

In regard to this clonotype: A much larger clone is a single base away; this may be a read error. The chain uses TRBV5-1 and TRBJ2-7; 10 nucleotides align to TRBD2. Losses at the gene ends were 8 bases for V and 5 bases for J; bases not matched to a gene: 7. Germline-derived CDR1 and CDR2 are SGHRS and YFSETQ. The CDR3 is made up of 13 amino acids. In DNA, the CDR3 is TGCGCCAGTCGAAGCGGGAGGGCCCACGAGCAGTACTTC. This gives the protein CASRSGRAHEQYF.

This clonotype was recorded at least ten times. In DNA form, the CDR3 reads TGTGCCAGCAGCTCCGGGACTAGCGGGAGGAATGAGCAGTTCTTC. Protein: CASSSGTSGRNEQFF. This sequence joins TRBV11-2 and TRBJ2-1; 15 bases map to TRBD2. This CDR3 has 15 residues. The V and J ends lost 4 bases and 7 bases, in that order; junction bases with no gene match: 2. The germline CDR1 and CDR2 sequences are SGHAT and FQNNGV.

This chain joins TRBV25-1 and TRBJ1-2, with TRBD1 matching over 10 bases. The germline V gene encodes CDR1 MGHDK and CDR2 SYGVNS. Unmatched junction bases numbered 5, after V lost 4 bases and J lost 6 bases. The length of the CDR3 is 14 residues. The CDR3 reads CASSVTGTGDGYTF. The CDR3 DNA sequence: TGTGCCAGCAGTGTCACCGGGACAGGGGATGGCTACACCTTC.

The CDR3 nucleotides are TGCAGTGCTACGGTAACAGGGGTGTCCACTGAAGCTTTCTTT. Its translation: CSATVTGVSTEAFF. The genes are TRBV20-1 and TRBJ1-1; 7 bases are shared with TRBD1. Germline V gives CDR1 DFQATT, CDR2 SNEGSKA (reference sequence). This CDR3 has 14 residues. The V gene end was trimmed by 4 bases and the J gene end by 4 bases; junction bases not matched to a gene: 9.

The V and J genes are TRBV19 and TRBJ1-1, with D uncertain. The CDR3 has 12 amino acids. Trimming shortened V by 6 bases and J by 10 bases, and 15 bases separated the two germline ends. The V gene's germline CDR1 is LNHDA and CDR2 SQIVND (reference sequence). DNA of the CDR3: TGTGCCAGTAGCCCGCCGGGGAGGATAGCTTTCTTT. Its protein is CASSPPGRIAFF.

Ten or more counts support this clonotype. The chain is built from TRBV6-5 and TRBJ1-4; weak D call: TRBD1 (6 bases). This CDR3 is 16 amino acids long. The germline gives CDR1 MNHEY, CDR2 SVGAGI. V lost 1 base, J lost 3 bases, and 12 bases lay in between. In DNA, the CDR3 is TGTGCCAGCAGTTACTTGAGGGGGGGAGCTAATGAAAAACTGTTTTTT. Residues: CASSYLRGGANEKLFF.

In its sample, this clonotype was seen many times. V usage is TRBV6-1 and J usage is TRBJ1-6, with TRBD1 matching over 10 bases. J gave up 7 bases and V 7 bases, and 1 base lay outside the gene matches. Germline CDR1 MNHNS, CDR2 SASEGT. This CDR3 region has 13 residues. The CDR3 sequence is CASKDRGNSPLHF. The CDR3, as DNA: TGTGCCAGCAAGGACAGGGGGAATTCACCCCTCCACTTT.

This clonotype was seen repeatedly, ten times or more. The V call is TRBV20-1, the J call TRBJ2-1; D is ambiguous. Deletions cut 3 bases from V and 0 bases from J, with 9 bases between. Looked up from germline, CDR1 is DFQATT and CDR2 is SNEGSKA (reference sequence). The CDR3 length is 14 residues. The CDR3 region has the DNA TGCAGTGCTAGCGGGCGATACTCCTACAATGAGCAGTTCTTC. Amino acid sequence: CSASGRYSYNEQFF.

This clonotype has at least ten counts. The rearrangement uses TRBV28 and TRBJ2-5; TRBD2 matches 8 bases. The V gene end was trimmed by 5 bases and the J gene end by 0 bases; junction bases not matched to a gene: 11. Germline V gene lookup returns CDR1 MDHEN and CDR2 SYDVKM. The CDR3 runs 17 residues. The CDR3 loop is CASSPLEGLGDQETQYF. DNA for the CDR3: TGTGCCAGCAGTCCGCTTGAGGGACTAGGGGACCAAGAGACCCAGTACTTC.

Many counts were recorded for this clonotype. The rearrangement links TRBV2 to TRBJ2-5, with a tentative D call TRBD2 (6 bases). The CDR3 sequence is 15 residues long. Germline CDR1 SNHLY, CDR2 FYNNEI. V shed 4 bases and J shed 5 bases, with 17 bases lying between them. The CDR3 is CASSGQGGSSETQYF. CDR3 bases: TGTGCCAGCAGTGGGCAGGGAGGTAGTTCGGAGACCCAGTACTTC.

In its sample, this clonotype was seen many times. This sequence joins TRBV7-4 and TRBJ2-4, with unresolved D. This CDR3 region has 15 residues. Germline V lookup: CDR1 SGHVT, CDR2 SQSDAQ. V was clipped by 6 bases and J by 0 bases, with 12 bases between them. As DNA, the CDR3 is TGTGCCAGCAGTTTTGTTCTAACAGCCAAAAACATTCAGTACTTC. Amino acids: CASSFVLTAKNIQYF.

The CDR3 sequence: CASRDRWGGELFF. In nucleotides, the CDR3 is TGTGCCAGCAGGGACAGGTGGGGCGGGGAGCTGTTTTTT. This chain links TRBV12-3 or TRBV12-4 with TRBJ2-2; 7 bases agree with TRBD1. The CDR3 sequence is 13 residues long. V gave up 6 bases and J gave up 7 bases; unmatched junction bases: 5.

This clonotype came up a few times. The chain employs TRBV12-3 or TRBV12-4 and TRBJ1-2; perhaps TRBD1 as D (6 bases). V shed 6 bases and J shed 1 base, with 15 bases lying between them. This CDR3 region has 15 residues. CDR3 region: CASSYGTSVNYGYTF. The CDR3 DNA follows: TGTGCCAGCAGCTACGGGACATCCGTTAACTATGGCTACACCTTC.

This clonotype has at least ten counts. The V and J genes are TRBV2 and TRBJ1-1; D is perhaps TRBD1 (5 bases). The germline CDR1 and CDR2 sequences are SNHLY and FYNNEI. V shed 3 bases and J shed 1 base, with 9 bases lying between them. The CDR3 has 14 amino acids. Here the CDR3 DNA reads TGTGCCAGCAGTGAGTTCGGGGGGAACACTGAAGCTTTCTTT. It codes for CASSEFGGNTEAFF. The variable domain in full, with the rest retrieved from reference TRBV2 and TRBJ1-1, is EPEVTQTPSHQVTQMGQEVILRCVPISNHLYFYWYRQILGQKVEFLVSFYNNEISEKSEIFDDQFSVERPDGSNFTLKIRSTKLEDSAMYFCASSEFGGNTEAFFGQGTRLTVV.

This clonotype was recorded many times. The genes are TRBV11-3 and TRBJ2-1, with D maybe TRBD1 (6 bases). The CDR3 sequence is 14 residues long. In germline, CDR1 is SGHNT, CDR2 YENEEA. V lost 5 bases, J lost 9 bases, and 17 bases lay in between. CDR3 nucleotides: TGTGCCAGCAGCCCACAGGGTATGGGTAGTGAGCAGTTCTTC. This translates into CASSPQGMGSEQFF.

This clonotype was observed a few times. This chain connects TRBV12-3 or TRBV12-4 to TRBJ2-1, with 9 bases matching TRBD2. This CDR3 spans 16 amino acids. J was trimmed by 3 bases and V by 6 bases; bases with no gene match: 9. The CDR3 DNA reads TGTGCCAGCAGGACCCCAATAGCGGGAGTCTACAATGAGCAGTTCTTC. This sequence encodes CASRTPIAGVYNEQFF.